This TCR beta chain was profiled in a study of OX40 agonist ivuxolimab in advanced cancers. Broader study findings: Low clonal expansion, among the lowest seen, marked partial responders at 0.1-3.0 mg/kg. Researchers report that CD8+ T cells had, on average, more expanded clones than CD4+. Normalized T-cell clonal expansion was also low in some nonresponders.

This clone was observed once. Its antigen remains unidentified. Clones were sequenced by immunoSEQ multiplex PCR, and TCRdb holds only the in-frame ones, with some missing. Altogether about 53,000 clones are present, roughly nine tenths being singletons, with the ten largest covering about 11%. This CDR3 is built from 12 residues. Germline V CDR1 and CDR2: SNHLY, FYNNEI. V lost 6 bases and J 3 bases, leaving 9 bases between the germline ends. The source is an adult with an advanced solid tumor such as melanoma, head and neck, liver or kidney cancer. The chain links TRBV2 to TRBJ2-7, with a possible D match to TRBD1 (6 bases). Sample: CD4+ or CD8+ T cells sorted from blood, taken in a trial of the OX40 agonist ivuxolimab. The CDR3 coding sequence is TGTGCCAGCAGAAGGGACAACTACGAGCAGTACTTC. Its protein product is CASRRDNYEQYF. Drawing the rest from reference TRBV2 and TRBJ2-7, the complete variable domain is EPEVTQTPSHQVTQMGQEVILRCVPISNHLYFYWYRQILGQKVEFLVSFYNNEISEKSEIFDDQFSVERPDGSNFTLKIRSTKLEDSAMYFCASRRDNYEQYFGPGTRLTVT.